The next 29 T cell receptor beta chains were all read from a single sample in a study of T cell repertoires in aging, cancer and after chemotherapy. TRB rearrangements spanning V, D and J were amplified using mixed TRB-A/B primers. A single record per CDR3 protein comes from TCRdb applying MiXCR to the multiplex PCR reads. The sample lists 9,500 or so distinct CDR3 sequences; approximately 25% were seen once. Amplification of TCR beta used genomic DNA extracted from peripheral blood. The sample comprised blood. These receptors all stem from a human donor in good health.

This clonotype came up a few times. The genes are TRBV21-1 and TRBJ1-2; the table's D call TRBD1 went unverified against the DNA. TRBV21-1 constitutes a pseudogene. The CDR3 sequence is 15 residues long. CDR3: CASSTIQGTDYGYTF. For the CDR3, the DNA is TGTGCCAGCAGCACTATCCAGGGGACGGACTATGGCTACACCTTC.

For this clonotype: This likely comes from a read error, as the CDR3 has no conserved phenylalanine or tryptophan at its end. This chain uses TRBV12-3 or TRBV12-4 with TRBJ2-7; 15 bases agree with TRBD2. This CDR3 region has 19 residues. Germline trimming cut 4 bases from V and 1 base from J; bases unmatched to any gene: 11. The CDR3 nucleotides read TGTGCCAGCAGTTCTTTAGGGGGGACTAGCGGGAGGTATTCCTACGAGCAGTACATC. Translation gives CASSSLGGTSGRYSYEQYI.

J is TRBJ2-3 and V is TRBV12-3 or TRBV12-4; 12 nucleotides align to TRBD2. The CDR3 has 16 residues. With 6 bases clipped from V and 0 bases from J, the junction kept 4 bases outside the gene matches. DNA of the CDR3: TGTGCCAGCAGGCTAGCGGGAGGGCCGAGCACAGATACGCAGTATTTT. It translates to CASRLAGGPSTDTQYF.

This chain joins TRBV12-3 or TRBV12-4 and TRBJ1-1, with unresolved D. V lost 3 bases and J 4 bases, leaving 6 bases between the germline ends. This CDR3 is built from 12 residues. The CDR3 region is CASSFGGTEAFF. CDR3 DNA sequence: TGTGCCAGCAGTTTTGGTGGCACTGAAGCTTTCTTT.

This clonotype was detected only a few times. The J gene is TRBJ1-5, the V gene TRBV7-9, with a tentative D call TRBD1 (6 bases). The ends were cut back, 4 bases at V and 7 bases at J, with 11 bases in the middle. Germline V gene data show CDR1 as SEHNR and CDR2 as FQNEAQ (reference sequence). The length of the CDR3 is 13 residues. This CDR3 reads CASSSGAGQPQHF. Here the CDR3 DNA reads TGTGCCAGCAGCTCGGGGGCTGGCCAGCCCCAGCATTTT.

V and J are TRBV28 and TRBJ1-3; no definite D call. Germline CDR1 is MDHEN and CDR2 is SYDVKM. V lost 3 bases, J lost 2 bases, and 8 bases lay in between. The CDR3 spans 14 residues. DNA for the CDR3: TGTGCCAGCAGTTTGGGTAGAGCTGGAAACACCATATATTTT. Its translation is CASSLGRAGNTIYF.

This rearrangement joins TRBV6-5 to TRBJ2-6; 8 nucleotides agree with TRBD1. Germline CDR1 MNHEY, CDR2 SVGAGI. V gave up 5 bases and J gave up 2 bases; unmatched junction bases: 5. The CDR3 sequence is 16 residues long. The CDR3 DNA is TGTGCCAGCAGTGTAACAGGGGGGCCTGGGGCCAACGTCCTGACTTTC. Encoded protein: CASSVTGGPGANVLTF.

The sample holds one count of this clonotype. An end of the junction does not agree with germline; a read error may underlie this. The chain combines TRBV5-5 with TRBJ1-1; D is ambiguous. The CDR3 contains 12 residues. CDR1 and CDR2 from the germline V gene are SGHKS and YYEKEE (reference sequence). In DNA form, the CDR3 reads TGCGCCAGCAGCCAACCCAGCCCTGAAGCTTTCTTT. Its translation: CASSQPSPEAFF.

Comments on this clonotype: Mismatch with germline at one junction end may stem from a read error. CDR3 nucleotides: TGCGCCAGCAGCTTACTAGACCGAAGCTCCTACGAGCAGTACTTC. It encodes CASSLLDRSSYEQYF. V and J are TRBV7-2 and TRBJ2-7; D is possibly TRBD2 (5 bases). Per the germline V gene, CDR1 is SGHTA and CDR2 is FQGNSA. The CDR3 runs to 15 residues.

This clonotype is medium-sized (0.01 to 0.1%) within its sample. This chain connects TRBV20-1 to TRBJ1-5; D is ambiguous. Per germline, CDR1 DFQATT and CDR2 SNEGSKA (reference sequence). Trimming shortened V by 0 bases and J by 6 bases, and 6 bases separated the two germline ends. This CDR3 is 12 amino acids long. CDR3 protein: CSARDHRQPQHF. CDR3 DNA: TGCAGTGCTAGAGATCACCGTCAGCCCCAGCATTTT.

This chain links TRBV4-3 with TRBJ2-7; tentatively, D is TRBD1 (5 bases). The CDR3 covers 13 residues. Germline V gene sequence: CDR1 LGHNA, CDR2 YSLEER. With 0 bases removed from V and 2 bases from J, the gap between germline ends came to 5 bases. This chain's CDR3 is CASSQETAYEQYF. The DNA of the CDR3 is TGCGCCAGCAGCCAAGAGACAGCCTACGAGCAGTACTTC.

Judged by abundance, this clonotype is medium-sized. Germline and junction disagree at one end, which may indicate a read error. The genes are TRBV6-1 and TRBJ1-2; tentatively, D is TRBD1 (5 bases). Germline V CDR1 and CDR2: MNHNS, SASEGT. CDR3 length equals 12 residues. The CDR3 spells CASSEREGLSAF. CDR3 DNA sequence: TGTGCCAGCAGTGAAAGGGAGGGACTTTCTGCCTTC.

This clonotype is medium-sized (0.01 to 0.1%) in the sample. This chain uses TRBV6-4 with TRBJ2-2; TRBD2 might be the D (5 bases). Germline V gene data show CDR1 as MRHNA and CDR2 as SNTAGT. The CDR3 totals 13 residues. Trimming stripped 8 bases from V and 5 bases from J, with 12 bases between. The CDR3 DNA is TGTGCCAGCGCCTCCGGGGAAACCGGGGAGCTGTTTTTT. This sequence encodes CASASGETGELFF.

This clonotype was picked up a small number of times. This rearrangement joins TRBV5-4 to TRBJ2-2; no clear D gene. CDR1 is SGHNT, CDR2 YYREEE, per germline (reference sequence). Trimming left V 4 bases short and J 5 bases short, with 18 bases between. The CDR3 covers 16 residues. The CDR3 sequence is CASSPSRNLGTGELFF. The CDR3 DNA reads as TGTGCCAGCAGCCCCTCTAGGAACCTTGGGACCGGGGAGCTGTTTTTT.

This chain joins TRBV7-2 and TRBJ2-4, with 7 bases aligning to TRBD2. The CDR3 spans 16 residues. J was trimmed by 9 bases and V by 0 bases; bases with no gene match: 11. In germline, CDR1 is SGHTA, CDR2 FQGNSA. CDR3 in amino acids: CASSLAELAVEGIQYF. Here the CDR3 DNA reads TGTGCCAGCAGCTTAGCCGAGCTAGCGGTTGAGGGCATTCAGTACTTC.

This clonotype has just a few counts. The chain joins TRBV7-3 to TRBJ2-1, with D possibly being TRBD2 (6 bases). CDR3 size: 19 residues. Per the germline V gene, CDR1 is SGHTA and CDR2 is FQGTGA. The V gene lost 5 bases and the J gene lost 7 bases, with 30 bases spanning the gap. CDR3 residues: CASSVGGAGSSLLRNEQFF. CDR3 sequence (DNA): TGTGCCAGCAGCGTCGGAGGGGCGGGATCCTCTCTACTACGTAATGAGCAGTTCTTC.

In this sample, this clonotype is medium-sized (0.01 to 0.1%). This sequence joins TRBV29-1 and TRBJ2-1, with 12 bases fitting TRBD2. The CDR3 length is 16 residues. The V segment lost 5 bases and the J segment 7 bases; nucleotides outside the gene matches: 12. Germline CDR1 SQVTM, CDR2 ANQGSEA. CDR3 bases: TGCAGCGTTCTGAGACTAGCGGGAGTGTTATATAATGAGCAGTTCTTC. It codes for CSVLRLAGVLYNEQFF.

With regard to this clonotype: Just one base apart from a much larger clone, this may be a read error. This chain connects TRBV20-1 to TRBJ1-5; 7 nucleotides agree with TRBD1. CDR1 is DFQATT, CDR2 SNEGSKA, per germline (reference sequence). The CDR3 has 16 residues. The CDR3, as DNA: TGCAGTTCTAGGCGTCTGACAGGGTCGGGCAATCAGCCCCAGCATTTT. This translates into CSSRRLTGSGNQPQHF.

The chain recombines TRBV9 with TRBJ2-7; TRBD2 aligns across 10 bases. V lost 0 bases, J lost 2 bases, and 2 bases stayed unmatched. CDR1 SGDLS and CDR2 YYNGEE come from the germline V gene. The CDR3 covers 15 residues. In DNA, the CDR3 is TGTGCCAGCAGCGTAGGACTAGCGGGTACCTACGAGCAGTACTTC. Protein product: CASSVGLAGTYEQYF.

The chain links TRBV20-1 to TRBJ2-1; TRBD2 agrees at 10 bases. Germline lookup yields CDR1 DFQATT and CDR2 SNEGSKA (reference sequence). V lost 1 base and J lost 5; bases outside the gene matches: 2. The CDR3 consists of 14 residues. The CDR3 spells CSARASGRDNEQFF. CDR3 nucleotide sequence: TGCAGTGCTAGAGCTAGCGGGAGAGACAATGAGCAGTTCTTC.

This clonotype was found a few times. The rearrangement links TRBV6-5 to TRBJ1-6; a weak D match, TRBD1 (6 bases). CDR3 length: 16 amino acids. Trimming shortened V by 7 bases and J by 5 bases, and 18 bases separated the two germline ends. CDR1 is MNHEY and CDR2 is SVGAGI in the germline V gene. Here the CDR3 reads CASTTVQGRDNSPLHF. The DNA for the CDR3 is TGTGCCAGCACCACAGTCCAGGGGCGGGATAATTCACCCCTCCACTTT.

As for this clonotype: Since a much larger clone is just one base distant, this may be a read error. The chain has TRBV30 and TRBJ1-2; 8 nucleotides line up with TRBD1. The CDR3 has 13 residues. In germline, CDR1 is GTSNPN, CDR2 SVGIG (reference sequence). V dropped 8 bases and J dropped 4; count of bases not matched to a gene: 9. The CDR3 here is CARSAQGAYGYTF. CDR3 DNA: TGTGCCCGGTCGGCCCAGGGGGCCTATGGCTACACCTTC.

This clonotype is a singleton in its sample. With a much larger clone just one base away, this may be a read error. This sequence joins TRBV27 and TRBJ2-7; tentative D call: TRBD1 (6 bases). Trimming pared 6 bases from V and 3 bases from J, leaving 24 bases between. Looked up from germline, CDR1 is MNHEY and CDR2 is SMNVEV (reference sequence). The CDR3 has 17 residues. For the CDR3, the DNA is TGTGCCAGCAGCAACGGTCCCGGACAGTCTCTCAGCTACGAGCAGTACTTC. Translated, it gives CASSNGPGQSLSYEQYF.

This clonotype was counted only a few times. This chain connects TRBV25-1 to TRBJ1-3; 9 positions match TRBD1. V trimming: 3 bases; J trimming: 7 bases; junction bases outside the gene matches: 7. Germline-derived CDR1 and CDR2 are MGHDK and SYGVNS. This CDR3 has 15 amino acids. The CDR3 coding sequence is TGTGCCAGCAGTGACCCGGGACAGGGAGGGAACACCATATATTTT. Its protein is CASSDPGQGGNTIYF.

A word on this clonotype: One end of the junction is discordant with germline, which a read error may explain. This chain uses TRBV7-9 with TRBJ1-1, with TRBD1 matching 10 bases. This CDR3 has 15 residues. CDR1 SEHNR and CDR2 FQNEAQ come from the germline V gene (reference sequence). CDR3 sequence: CASSLSGQGNTETFF. The CDR3 nucleotides are TGTGCCAGCAGCTTATCGGGACAGGGGAACACTGAAACTTTCTTT.

This clonotype was seen a single time. The chain carries TRBV3-2 and TRBJ1-2. TRBV3-2 is assigned pseudogene status. The CDR3 is made up of 15 amino acids. The CDR3 protein is CASSQQSDCNYGYTF. The DNA of the CDR3 is TGTGCCAGCAGCCAACAATCAGACTGTAACTATGGCTACACCTTC.

This clonotype is labeled as medium-sized (0.01 to 0.1%). The chain uses TRBV19 and TRBJ2-2, with 7 bases that match TRBD2. The junction had 11 bases not matched to a gene; V was cut back by 3 bases and J by 7 bases. The CDR3 extends over 16 amino acids. The germline V gene has CDR1 LNHDA and CDR2 SQIVND (reference sequence). The CDR3 loop is CASSIGPMPGGGELFF. Here the CDR3 DNA reads TGTGCCAGTAGTATCGGGCCTATGCCGGGGGGCGGGGAGCTGTTTTTT.

This clonotype was observed a handful of times. The V gene is TRBV12-3 or TRBV12-4, the J gene TRBJ1-6, with TRBD1 matching 7 bases. This CDR3 region has 14 residues. V lost 1 base, J lost 11 bases, and 5 bases stayed unmatched. The CDR3 DNA reads as TGTGCCAGCAGTTTAGGGCAGGGGGTTCCACCCCTCCACTTT. Translating it yields CASSLGQGVPPLHF.

This clonotype was observed a few times. The chain joins TRBV20-1 to TRBJ2-3; 12 positions agree with TRBD2. CDR1 is DFQATT and CDR2 is SNEGSKA in the germline V gene (reference sequence). The CDR3 loop spans 14 amino acids. With V trimmed by 3 bases and J by 4 bases, 2 bases remained unmatched. The CDR3 sequence: CSASLAGGADTQYF. CDR3 nucleotide sequence: TGCAGTGCTAGCCTAGCGGGAGGGGCAGATACGCAGTATTTT.